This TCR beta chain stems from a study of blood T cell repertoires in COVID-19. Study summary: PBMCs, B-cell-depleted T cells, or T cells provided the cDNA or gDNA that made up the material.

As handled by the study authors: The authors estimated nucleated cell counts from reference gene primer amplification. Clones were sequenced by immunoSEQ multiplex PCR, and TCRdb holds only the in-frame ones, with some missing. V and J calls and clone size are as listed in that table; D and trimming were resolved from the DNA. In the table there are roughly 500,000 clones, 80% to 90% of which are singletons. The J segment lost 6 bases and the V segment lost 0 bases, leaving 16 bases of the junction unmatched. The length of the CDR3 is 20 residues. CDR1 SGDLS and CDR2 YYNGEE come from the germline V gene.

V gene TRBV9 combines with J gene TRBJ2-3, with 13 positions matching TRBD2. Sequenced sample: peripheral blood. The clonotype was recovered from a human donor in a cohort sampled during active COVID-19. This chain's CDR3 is CASSVEGQGGTSGTRDTQYF. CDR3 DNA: TGTGCCAGCAGCGTAGAGGGCCAGGGGGGGACTAGCGGGACAAGGGATACGCAGTATTTT.